The sequence of this T cell receptor beta chain was determined in a study of T cells in Graves' hyperthyroidism and ophthalmopathy (dated by TCRdb to the late 2010s). In terms of the full investigation: Peripheral blood was sampled at the time of initial diagnosis, prior to any treatment. An independent validation cohort of around 20 hyperthyroidism patients and 17 patients who later progressed to ophthalmopathy tested prospective prediction of ophthalmopathy. TCR V-J signatures able to tell the groups apart were searched for in a discovery cohort of 90 to 100 patients, of whom under 45 had Graves' ophthalmopathy and roughly 57 had stable Graves' hyperthyroidism. The paper reports TCR Vbeta CDR3 sequencing of approximately 130 peripheral blood samples: fewer than 50 ophthalmopathy, around 80 hyperthyroidism and approximately 17 progressor patients. After blood sampling, hyperthyroidism patients were treated with methimazole at a starting dose of 30 mg daily, and ophthalmopathy patients were treated with high-dose intravenous methylprednisolone. In six Graves' hyperthyroidism patients, the study also compared T-cell repertoires from thyroid tissue with T-cell repertoires from blood. The approximately 100 discovery patients were randomly split 7:3 into training and test sets. General findings and caveats noted by the study authors: In cross-validation, a model built on a 13 V-J signature told ophthalmopathy apart from stable hyperthyroidism with roughly 87% sensitivity and around 84% specificity, and in testing the same model reached 80%/75%. In validation, progression to ophthalmopathy was predicted by the model with 65% to 71% sensitivity and approximately 78% specificity, a median of roughly 6 months before onset. Most expanded thyroid clonotypes (frequency above 0.001) were also detected in blood, a finding suggesting that blood repertoires may reflect thyroid immune responses. Sample size was not statistically predetermined, and investigators were not blinded to group allocation.

The germline V gene specifies SGDLS as CDR1 and YYNGEE as CDR2. The CDR3 goes from the cysteine to the phenylalanine over 12 residues. The DNA shown is the 36-base CDR3, in frame from base 1. After removal of 4 bases from V and 9 bases from J, the junction retains 5 bases not matched to a gene. Ophthalmopathy patients had moderately to severely active disease, Clinical Activity Score of at least 3, NOSPECS grade of at least 4, and duration under 3 months. Any patient with an uncontrolled infection, another autoimmune disease, pregnancy or lactation was excluded. Diagnoses were based on clinical symptoms, serum thyroxine and TRAb, thyroid ultrasound and orbital computed tomography. PBMCs were isolated from about 10 ml of fresh peripheral blood by Ficoll-Paque density gradient centrifugation. Total RNA was extracted using Trizol reagent, and RNA quality was assessed on an Agilent 2100 Bioanalyzer. Concerning this clonotype itself: Its antigen remains unidentified. No per-base quality is available; no much larger clone lies one base away.

The TCR beta CDR3 regions were amplified from RNA transcripts. The TCR CDR3 was subjected to a first round of RT-PCR using the HTBI primer set and the Qiagen OneStep RT-PCR kit. Libraries were constructed in a second round of multiplex PCR, after which size selection and purification were performed. Libraries were sequenced paired-end with 100 bp reads on an Illumina HiSeq2000. The paper's data handling went like this. SOAPnuke was used to process the raw data, throwing out any read that contained adapters or uncalled bases, had a mean Phred below 15, or lacked an exact constant-primer or identifier match. COPE v1.2.5 was used to merge the high-quality paired reads, and each unique nucleotide sequence was defined as a clonotype. Clonotypes were aligned to IMGT TRBV, TRBD and TRBJ reference segments using MiTCR v1.1. The analysis was restricted to V-J combinations with a frequency above 0.0001, which together covered roughly 99% of the repertoires. A TCS score was defined as the ratio between F50 (clonal expansion) and ExV (chaos), using BLOSUM62-based TCRdist between CDR3 peptides within each V-J. Welch's t-statistics and random forest reduced fewer than 600 V-J features to 13, which were used in a naive Bayes classifier (R e1071). Thyroid-blood repertoire similarity was quantified with the Morisita-Horn index. TCRdb reworked the public reads: Q25 trimming with fastp, MiXCR clone assembly, productive beta chains retained. Rows are unified per CDR3 protein, each entry keeping the most common DNA and genes. The V and J calls were determined by TCRdb, not by the authors. The sample records hundreds of thousands of distinct CDR3 sequences, roughly 14% of which are singletons. The top ten clonotypes cover roughly 4.3% of the sample.

The chain couples TRBV9 to TRBJ2-7, with 9 bases aligning to TRBD2. Sequenced: blood. This clonotype originated in a woman between 35 and 50 years old with Graves' ophthalmopathy. The CDR3 reads as follows: CASSTRLAAQYF. The DNA sequence follows: TGTGCCAGCAGCACCAGACTAGCGGCGCAGTACTTC.